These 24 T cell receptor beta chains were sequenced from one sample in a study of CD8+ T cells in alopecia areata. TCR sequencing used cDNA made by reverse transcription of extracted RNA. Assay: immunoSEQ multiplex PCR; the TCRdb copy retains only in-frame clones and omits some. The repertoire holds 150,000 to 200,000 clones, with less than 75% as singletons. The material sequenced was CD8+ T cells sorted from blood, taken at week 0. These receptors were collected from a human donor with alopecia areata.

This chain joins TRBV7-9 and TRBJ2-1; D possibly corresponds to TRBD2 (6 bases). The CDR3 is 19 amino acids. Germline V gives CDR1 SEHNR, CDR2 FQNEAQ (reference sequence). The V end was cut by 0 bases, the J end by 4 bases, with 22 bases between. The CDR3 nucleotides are TGTGCCAGCAGCTTAGCAAAGATAGGTGGGGACTTAGTATACAATGAGCAGTTCTTC. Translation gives CASSLAKIGGDLVYNEQFF.

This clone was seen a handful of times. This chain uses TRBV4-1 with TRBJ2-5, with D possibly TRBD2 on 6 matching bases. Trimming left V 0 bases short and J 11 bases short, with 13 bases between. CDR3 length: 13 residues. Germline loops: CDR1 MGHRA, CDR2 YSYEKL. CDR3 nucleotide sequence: TGCGCCAGCAGCCAAGATCGGCCGGGACTTCAGTACTTC. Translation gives CASSQDRPGLQYF.

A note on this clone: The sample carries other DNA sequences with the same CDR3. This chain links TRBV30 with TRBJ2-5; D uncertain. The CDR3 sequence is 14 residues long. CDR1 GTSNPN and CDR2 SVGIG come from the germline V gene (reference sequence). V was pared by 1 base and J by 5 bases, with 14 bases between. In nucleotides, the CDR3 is TGTGCCTGGAGTGCGGGCCCAAGCCCGGAGACCCAGTACTTC. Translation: CAWSAGPSPETQYF.

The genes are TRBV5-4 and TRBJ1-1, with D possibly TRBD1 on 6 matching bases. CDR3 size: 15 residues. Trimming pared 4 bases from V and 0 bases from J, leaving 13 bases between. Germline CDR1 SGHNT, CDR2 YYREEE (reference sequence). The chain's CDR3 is CASSIRTALNTEAFF. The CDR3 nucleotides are TGTGCCAGCAGCATCAGGACAGCCTTGAACACTGAAGCTTTCTTT. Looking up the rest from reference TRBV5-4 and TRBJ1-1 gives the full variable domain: ETGVTQSPTHLIKTRGQQVTLRCSSQSGHNTVSWYQQALGQGPQFIFQYYREEENGRGNFPPRFSGLQFPNYSSELNVNALELDDSALYLCASSIRTALNTEAFFGQGTRLTVV.

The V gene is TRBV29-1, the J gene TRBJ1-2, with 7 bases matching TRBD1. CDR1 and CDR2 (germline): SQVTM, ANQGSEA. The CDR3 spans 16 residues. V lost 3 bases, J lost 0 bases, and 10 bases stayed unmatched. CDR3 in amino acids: CSVDPQGPNTNYGYTF. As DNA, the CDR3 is TGCAGCGTTGACCCACAGGGGCCAAACACTAACTATGGCTACACCTTC. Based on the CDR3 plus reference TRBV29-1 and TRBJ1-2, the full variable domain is SAVISQKPSRDICQRGTSLTIQCQVDSQVTMMFWYRQQPGQSLTLIATANQGSEATYESGFVIDKFPISRPNLTFSTLTVSNMSPEDSSIYLCSVDPQGPNTNYGYTFGSGTRLTVV.

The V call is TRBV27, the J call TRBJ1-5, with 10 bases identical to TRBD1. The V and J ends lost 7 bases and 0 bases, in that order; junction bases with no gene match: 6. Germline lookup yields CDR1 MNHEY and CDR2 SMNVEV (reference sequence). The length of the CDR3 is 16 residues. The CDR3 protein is CASNDRGPYSNQPQHF. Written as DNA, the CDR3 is TGTGCCAGCAATGACAGGGGGCCTTATAGCAATCAGCCCCAGCATTTT.

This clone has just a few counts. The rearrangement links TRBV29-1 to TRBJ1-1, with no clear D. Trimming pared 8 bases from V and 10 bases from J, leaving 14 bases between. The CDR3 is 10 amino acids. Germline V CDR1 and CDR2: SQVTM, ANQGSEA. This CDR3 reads CSYWAEGAFF. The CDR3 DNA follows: TGCAGCTACTGGGCCGAGGGAGCTTTCTTT.

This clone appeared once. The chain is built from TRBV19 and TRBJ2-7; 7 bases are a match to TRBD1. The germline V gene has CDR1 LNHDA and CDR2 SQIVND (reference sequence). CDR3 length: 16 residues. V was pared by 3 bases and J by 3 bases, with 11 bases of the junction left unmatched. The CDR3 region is CASSISSDRSYYEQYF. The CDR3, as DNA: TGTGCCAGTAGTATTTCGTCGGACAGGAGCTACTACGAGCAGTACTTC.

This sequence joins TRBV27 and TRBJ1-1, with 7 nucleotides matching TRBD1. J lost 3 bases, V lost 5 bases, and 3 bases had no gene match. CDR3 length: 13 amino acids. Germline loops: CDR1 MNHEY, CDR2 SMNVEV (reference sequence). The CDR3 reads CASSPTGDTEAFF. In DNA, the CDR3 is TGTGCCAGCAGTCCCACAGGGGACACTGAAGCTTTCTTT.

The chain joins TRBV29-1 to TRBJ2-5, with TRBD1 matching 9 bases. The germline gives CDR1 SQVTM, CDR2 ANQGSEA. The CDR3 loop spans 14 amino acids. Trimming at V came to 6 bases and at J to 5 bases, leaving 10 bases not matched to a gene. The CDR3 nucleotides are TGCAGCGTGGTGGGACAGGGTCCAGGGGAGACCCAGTACTTC. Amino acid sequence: CSVVGQGPGETQYF.

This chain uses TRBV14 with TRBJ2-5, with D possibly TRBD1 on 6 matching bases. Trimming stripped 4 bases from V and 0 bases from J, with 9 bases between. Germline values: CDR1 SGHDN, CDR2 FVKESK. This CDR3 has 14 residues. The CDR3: CASSLRGYQETQYF. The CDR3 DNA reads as TGTGCCAGCAGCCTAAGGGGGTACCAAGAGACCCAGTACTTC.

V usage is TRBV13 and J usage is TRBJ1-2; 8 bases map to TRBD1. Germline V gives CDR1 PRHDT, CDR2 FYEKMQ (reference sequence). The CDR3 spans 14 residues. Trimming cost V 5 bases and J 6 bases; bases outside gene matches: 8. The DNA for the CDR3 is TGTGCCAGCAGCGTGGGACAGGCAGGCCATGGCTACACCTTC. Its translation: CASSVGQAGHGYTF. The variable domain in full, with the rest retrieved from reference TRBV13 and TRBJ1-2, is AAGVIQSPRHLIKEKRETATLKCYPIPRHDTVYWYQQGPGQDPQFLISFYEKMQSDKGSIPDRFSAQQFSDYHSELNMSSLELGDSALYFCASSVGQAGHGYTFGSGTRLTVV.

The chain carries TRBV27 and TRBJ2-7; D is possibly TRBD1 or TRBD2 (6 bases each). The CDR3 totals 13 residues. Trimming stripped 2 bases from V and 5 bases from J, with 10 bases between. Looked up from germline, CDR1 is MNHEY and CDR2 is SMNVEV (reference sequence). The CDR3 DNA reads TGTGCCAGCAGTTTAGGGGGGCTAGACGAGCAGTACTTC. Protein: CASSLGGLDEQYF.

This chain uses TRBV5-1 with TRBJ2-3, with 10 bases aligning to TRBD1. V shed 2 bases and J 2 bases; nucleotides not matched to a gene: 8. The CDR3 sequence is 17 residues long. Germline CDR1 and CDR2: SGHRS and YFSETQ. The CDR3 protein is CASSFTGTGDLTDTQYF. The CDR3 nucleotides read TGCGCCAGCAGCTTTACCGGGACAGGGGACCTCACAGATACGCAGTATTTT. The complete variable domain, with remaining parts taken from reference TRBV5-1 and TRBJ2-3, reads KAGVTQTPRYLIKTRGQQVTLSCSPISGHRSVSWYQQTPGQGLQFLFEYFSETQRNKGNFPGRFSGRQFSNSRSEMNVSTLELGDSALYLCASSFTGTGDLTDTQYFGPGTRLTVL.

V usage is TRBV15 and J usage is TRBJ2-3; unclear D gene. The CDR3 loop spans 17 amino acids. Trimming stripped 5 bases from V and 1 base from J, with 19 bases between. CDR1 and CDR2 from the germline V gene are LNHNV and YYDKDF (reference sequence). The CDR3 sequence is CATSRYRDRSRTDTQYF. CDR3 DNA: TGTGCCACCAGCCGTTACCGAGACCGCTCGCGCACAGATACGCAGTATTTT.

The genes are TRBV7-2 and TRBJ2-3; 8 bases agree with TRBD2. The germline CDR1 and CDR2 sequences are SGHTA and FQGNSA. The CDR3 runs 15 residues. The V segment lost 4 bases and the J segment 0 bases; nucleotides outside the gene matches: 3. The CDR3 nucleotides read TGTGCCAGCAGCTCGGGGGGGACTAGCACAGATACGCAGTATTTT. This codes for CASSSGGTSTDTQYF.

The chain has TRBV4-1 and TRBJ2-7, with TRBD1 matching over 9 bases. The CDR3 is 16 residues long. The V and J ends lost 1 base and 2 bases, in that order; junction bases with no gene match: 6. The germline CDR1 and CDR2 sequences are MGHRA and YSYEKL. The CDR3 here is CASSQGGDRVTYEQYF. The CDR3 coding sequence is TGCGCCAGCAGCCAAGGAGGGGACAGGGTTACCTACGAGCAGTACTTC.

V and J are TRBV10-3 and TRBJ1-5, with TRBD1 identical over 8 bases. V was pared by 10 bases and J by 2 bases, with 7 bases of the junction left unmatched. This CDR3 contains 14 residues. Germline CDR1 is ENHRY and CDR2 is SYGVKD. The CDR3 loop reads CASAGGQGNQPQHF. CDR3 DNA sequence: TGTGCCAGCGCGGGGGGACAGGGCAATCAGCCCCAGCATTTT.

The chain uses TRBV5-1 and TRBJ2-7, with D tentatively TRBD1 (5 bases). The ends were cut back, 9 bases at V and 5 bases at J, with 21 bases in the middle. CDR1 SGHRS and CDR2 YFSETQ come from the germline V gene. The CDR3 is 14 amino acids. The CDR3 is CATATVSGIDEQYF. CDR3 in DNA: TGCGCCACCGCGACAGTTTCGGGTATCGACGAGCAGTACTTC.

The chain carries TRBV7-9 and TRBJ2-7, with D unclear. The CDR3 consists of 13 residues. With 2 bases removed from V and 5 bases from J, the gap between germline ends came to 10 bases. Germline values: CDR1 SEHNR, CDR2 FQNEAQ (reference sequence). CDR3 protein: CASSLRLVDEQYF. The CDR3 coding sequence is TGTGCCAGCAGCTTAAGGCTAGTTGACGAGCAGTACTTC.

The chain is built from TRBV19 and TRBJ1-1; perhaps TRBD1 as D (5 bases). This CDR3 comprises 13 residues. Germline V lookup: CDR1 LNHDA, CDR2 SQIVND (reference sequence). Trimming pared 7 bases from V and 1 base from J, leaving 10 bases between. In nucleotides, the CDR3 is TGTGCCAGTATTGGGACTACGAACACTGAAGCTTTCTTT. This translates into CASIGTTNTEAFF.

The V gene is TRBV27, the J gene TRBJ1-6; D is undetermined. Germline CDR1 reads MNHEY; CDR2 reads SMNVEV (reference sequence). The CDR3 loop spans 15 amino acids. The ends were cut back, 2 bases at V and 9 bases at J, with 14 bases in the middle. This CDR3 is CASSLGRQLGSPLHF. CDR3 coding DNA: TGTGCCAGCAGTTTAGGTCGGCAGTTAGGTTCACCCCTCCACTTT.

This CDR3 is CASSVATRTDGYTF. The CDR3 region has the DNA TGTGCCAGCAGCGTAGCTACGAGGACGGACGGCTACACCTTC. The gene calls are TRBV9 and TRBJ1-2; no clear D gene. The CDR3 has 14 amino acids. Germline V gives CDR1 SGDLS, CDR2 YYNGEE. The germline V and J ends were trimmed by 0 bases and 8 bases, with 14 bases remaining between them.

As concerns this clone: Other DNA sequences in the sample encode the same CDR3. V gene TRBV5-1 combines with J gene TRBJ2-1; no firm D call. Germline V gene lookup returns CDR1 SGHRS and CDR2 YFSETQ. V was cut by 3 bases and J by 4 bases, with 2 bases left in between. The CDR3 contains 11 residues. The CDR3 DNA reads TGCGCCAGCAGCTCATACAATGAGCAGTTCTTC. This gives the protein CASSSYNEQFF.